These 5 T cell receptor beta chains share one sample of origin, sequenced in a study of regulatory T cells in long-lasting Graves disease. Arm-PCR of CDR3 regions and iRepertoire HTBI primers were the basis on which TCR beta libraries were built. A single record per CDR3 protein comes from TCRdb applying MiXCR to the multiplex PCR reads. The sample yields about 310,000 distinct CDR3 sequences, roughly 21% seen once. Time point: persistent/refractory GD, antithyroid drugs over 5 years with positive TRAb. The authors made the TCR library using RNA they extracted from PBMCs. The sample in question was peripheral blood mononuclear cells (PBMCs), obtained when the disease was refractory, from a patient treated with antithyroid drugs. The receptors derive from a female donor with Graves disease.

In regard to this clonotype: This clone may be a read error of a much larger clone one base away. The CDR3: CASRQGPIQEAQYF. The CDR3, as DNA: TGTGCCAGCAGACAGGGTCCCATCCAAGAGGCCCAGTACTTC. The chain joins TRBV28 to TRBJ2-5, with D perhaps TRBD1 (6 bases). The CDR3 contains 14 residues. Germline CDR1 and CDR2: MDHEN and SYDVKM. The variable domain in full, with the rest retrieved from reference TRBV28 and TRBJ2-5, is DVKVTQSSRYLVKRTGEKVFLECVQDMDHENMFWYRQDPGLGLRLIYFSYDVKMKEKGDIPEGYSVSREKKERFSLILESASTNQTSMYLCASRQGPIQEAQYFGPGTRLLVL.

This chain joins TRBV3-1 and TRBJ2-3; TRBD2 matches at 9 bases. The CDR3 spans 17 residues. Germline V gene data show CDR1 as LGHDT and CDR2 as YNNKEL (reference sequence). V lost 3 bases and J lost 3; bases outside the gene matches: 10. The chain's CDR3 is CASSHPTSGQTTDTQYF. CDR3 coding DNA: TGTGCCAGCAGCCATCCCACTAGCGGGCAGACGACAGATACGCAGTATTTT.

The sample holds a few counts of this clonotype. The rearrangement links TRBV6-1 to TRBJ1-1, with D possibly being TRBD1 (6 bases). The CDR3 has 14 residues. Trimming removed 6 bases at V and 3 bases at J, with 14 bases between. Per germline, CDR1 MNHNS and CDR2 SASEGT. The CDR3 sequence is CASRGGRRDTEAFF. DNA for the CDR3: TGTGCCAGCAGGGGGGGGCGTCGTGACACTGAAGCTTTCTTT.

This clonotype came up many times. The chain links TRBV28 to TRBJ2-5; D is possibly TRBD1 (6 bases). V was pared by 6 bases and J by 6 bases, with 17 bases between. Germline V gene sequence: CDR1 MDHEN, CDR2 SYDVKM. The CDR3 is 14 residues long. The CDR3 is CASSVPFRGQTQYF. In DNA, the CDR3 is TGTGCCAGCAGCGTGCCCTTCAGGGGACAGACCCAGTACTTC. Using reference TRBV28 and TRBJ2-5 for the parts outside the CDR3, the full variable domain is DVKVTQSSRYLVKRTGEKVFLECVQDMDHENMFWYRQDPGLGLRLIYFSYDVKMKEKGDIPEGYSVSREKKERFSLILESASTNQTSMYLCASSVPFRGQTQYFGPGTRLLVL.

The chain joins TRBV5-1 to TRBJ2-5; D not resolved. Per germline, CDR1 SGHRS and CDR2 YFSETQ. The V gene lost 5 bases and the J gene lost 3 bases, with 5 bases spanning the gap. The CDR3 has 11 residues. For the CDR3, the DNA is TGCGCCAGCAGAGTTGAAGAGACCCAGTACTTC. It specifies CASRVEETQYF.